These T cell receptor beta chains were read from a single sample in a study of T cell responses to AZD1222 COVID-19 vaccine. Sequenced by immunoSEQ multiplex PCR; TCRdb stores in-frame clones only, minus some. Found here are 110,000 or so clones, 88% of them singletons; the top ten hold around a tenth. The specimen was peripheral blood, collected on day 0 of AZD1222 vaccination. The receptors derive from an adult in good health. Each CDR3 is given with its conserved first and last residue. A D gene is named only where the DNA matches it firmly. A row's size may be missing; if present it is once, few, many or a size class.

len: 16; j_gene: TRBJ1-3; d_gene: -; abundance: -; v_gene: TRBV18; CDR3aa: CASSRSLPSSGNTIYF; CDR3nt: TGTGCCAGCTCGCGCTCTCTCCCGTCCTCTGGAAACACCATATATTTT
len: 13; j_gene: TRBJ1-2; d_gene: -; abundance: -; v_gene: TRBV7-9; CDR3aa: CASSLDGNYGYTF; CDR3nt: TGTGCCAGCAGCTTGGACGGGAACTATGGCTACACCTTC
len: 13; j_gene: TRBJ2-1; d_gene: -; abundance: -; v_gene: TRBV6-2/TRBV6-3; CDR3aa: CASSYDSYNEQFF; CDR3nt: TGTGCCAGCAGTTACGACTCCTACAATGAGCAGTTCTTC
len: 19; j_gene: TRBJ2-7; d_gene: TRBD2; abundance: -; v_gene: TRBV27; CDR3aa: CASSLSGASGRAGTYEQYF; CDR3nt: TGTGCCAGCAGTTTGAGTGGGGCTAGCGGGAGGGCAGGGACCTACGAGCAGTACTTC
len: 13; j_gene: TRBJ1-2; d_gene: -; abundance: -; v_gene: TRBV16; CDR3aa: CASSHPMGYGYTF; CDR3nt: TGTGCCAGCAGCCACCCGATGGGCTATGGCTACACCTTC
len: 12; j_gene: TRBJ1-2; d_gene: -; abundance: -; v_gene: TRBV10-3; CDR3aa: CAIRGIVDGYTF; CDR3nt: TGTGCCATCAGGGGGATTGTGGATGGCTACACCTTC
len: 13; j_gene: TRBJ1-5; d_gene: -; abundance: -; v_gene: TRBV7-3; CDR3aa: CASSLTGNQPQHF; CDR3nt: TGTGCCAGCAGCTTAACTGGCAATCAGCCCCAGCATTTT
len: 13; j_gene: TRBJ2-7; d_gene: -; abundance: -; v_gene: TRBV3-1/TRBV3-2; CDR3aa: CASSQRASYEQYF; CDR3nt: TGTGCCAGCAGCCAAAGGGCATCCTACGAGCAGTACTTC
len: 11; j_gene: TRBJ2-5; d_gene: -; abundance: -; v_gene: TRBV7-7; CDR3aa: CAVTFKETQYF; CDR3nt: TGTGCGGTAACGTTTAAAGAGACCCAGTACTTC
len: 13; j_gene: TRBJ2-1; d_gene: -; abundance: -; v_gene: TRBV5-5; CDR3aa: CASSPLEGTEQFF; CDR3nt: TGTGCCAGCAGCCCCTTGGAAGGAACCGAGCAGTTCTTC
len: 17; j_gene: TRBJ2-3; d_gene: TRBD2; abundance: -; v_gene: TRBV6-2/TRBV6-3; CDR3aa: CASSPPQGTSGADTQYF; CDR3nt: TGTGCCAGCAGCCCCCCCCAGGGCACTAGCGGGGCAGATACGCAGTATTTT
len: 11; j_gene: TRBJ1-1; d_gene: -; abundance: -; v_gene: TRBV29-1; CDR3aa: CSVRRGDEAFF; CDR3nt: TGCAGCGTGAGGAGGGGGGATGAAGCTTTCTTT
len: 14; j_gene: TRBJ1-2; d_gene: -; abundance: -; v_gene: TRBV19; CDR3aa: CASSGRTGTTGYTF; CDR3nt: TGTGCCAGTAGTGGCCGTACAGGGACGACTGGCTACACCTTC
len: 15; j_gene: TRBJ2-1; d_gene: TRBD2; abundance: -; v_gene: TRBV3-1/TRBV3-2; CDR3aa: CASSHGGRAVDEQFF; CDR3nt: TGTGCCAGCAGCCACGGTGGGAGGGCGGTGGATGAGCAGTTCTTC
len: 15; j_gene: TRBJ2-1; d_gene: TRBD2; abundance: once; v_gene: TRBV7-6; CDR3aa: CASSLAGGRYNEQFF; CDR3nt: TGTGCCAGCAGCTTAGCGGGAGGGCGTTACAATGAGCAGTTCTTC
len: 14; j_gene: TRBJ1-2; d_gene: -; abundance: -; v_gene: TRBV5-1; CDR3aa: CASSLDPLLAGYTF; CDR3nt: TGCGCCAGCAGCTTGGACCCCCTACTGGCTGGCTACACCTTC
len: 12; j_gene: TRBJ2-7; d_gene: -; abundance: -; v_gene: TRBV30; CDR3aa: CALARANYEQYF; CDR3nt: TGTGCCTTAGCCCGGGCCAACTACGAGCAGTACTTC
len: 13; j_gene: TRBJ2-2; d_gene: -; abundance: -; v_gene: TRBV30; CDR3aa: CAWSGTAHGELFF; CDR3nt: TGTGCCTGGAGTGGGACAGCCCACGGGGAGCTGTTTTTT
len: 15; j_gene: TRBJ2-2; d_gene: -; abundance: -; v_gene: TRBV9; CDR3aa: CASSVSRGDTGELFF; CDR3nt: TGTGCCAGCAGCGTCTCCAGGGGAGACACCGGGGAGCTGTTTTTT
len: 13; j_gene: TRBJ1-1; d_gene: -; abundance: -; v_gene: TRBV27; CDR3aa: CASSPQGWTEAFF; CDR3nt: TGTGCCAGCAGTCCCCAAGGTTGGACTGAAGCTTTCTTT
len: 15; j_gene: TRBJ1-2; d_gene: -; abundance: -; v_gene: TRBV6-5; CDR3aa: CASSSQVGGGYGYTF; CDR3nt: TGTGCCAGCAGCTCCCAAGTAGGGGGTGGTTATGGCTACACCTTC
len: 11; j_gene: TRBJ1-1; d_gene: -; abundance: -; v_gene: TRBV20-1; CDR3aa: CSARVVGEAFF; CDR3nt: TGCAGTGCTAGGGTTGTCGGTGAAGCTTTCTTT
len: 13; j_gene: TRBJ1-1; d_gene: -; abundance: -; v_gene: TRBV11-2; CDR3aa: CASSLGQGTEAFF; CDR3nt: TGTGCCAGCAGCTTAGGGCAGGGTACTGAAGCTTTCTTT
len: 16; j_gene: TRBJ2-5; d_gene: -; abundance: -; v_gene: TRBV5-1; CDR3aa: CASSTTGIPQRETQYF; CDR3nt: TGCGCCAGCAGCACCACAGGGATCCCCCAACGGGAGACCCAGTACTTC
len: 15; j_gene: TRBJ2-3; d_gene: -; abundance: -; v_gene: TRBV19; CDR3aa: CASSIRGAGTDTQYF; CDR3nt: TGTGCCAGTAGTATACGGGGCGCCGGGACAGATACGCAGTATTTT